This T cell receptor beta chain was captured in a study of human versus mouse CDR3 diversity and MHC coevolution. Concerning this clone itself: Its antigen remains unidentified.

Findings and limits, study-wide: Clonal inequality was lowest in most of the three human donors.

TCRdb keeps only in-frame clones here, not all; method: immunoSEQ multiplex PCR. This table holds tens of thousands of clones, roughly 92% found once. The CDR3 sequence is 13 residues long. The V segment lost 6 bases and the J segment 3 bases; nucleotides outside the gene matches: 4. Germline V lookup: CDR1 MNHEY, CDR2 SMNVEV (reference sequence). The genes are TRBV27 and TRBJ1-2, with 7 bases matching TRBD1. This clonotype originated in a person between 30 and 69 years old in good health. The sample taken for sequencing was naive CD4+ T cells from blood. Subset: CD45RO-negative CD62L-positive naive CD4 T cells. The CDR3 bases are TGTGCCAGCAGCCGACAGGGCCACTATGGCTACACCTTC. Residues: CASSRQGHYGYTF.